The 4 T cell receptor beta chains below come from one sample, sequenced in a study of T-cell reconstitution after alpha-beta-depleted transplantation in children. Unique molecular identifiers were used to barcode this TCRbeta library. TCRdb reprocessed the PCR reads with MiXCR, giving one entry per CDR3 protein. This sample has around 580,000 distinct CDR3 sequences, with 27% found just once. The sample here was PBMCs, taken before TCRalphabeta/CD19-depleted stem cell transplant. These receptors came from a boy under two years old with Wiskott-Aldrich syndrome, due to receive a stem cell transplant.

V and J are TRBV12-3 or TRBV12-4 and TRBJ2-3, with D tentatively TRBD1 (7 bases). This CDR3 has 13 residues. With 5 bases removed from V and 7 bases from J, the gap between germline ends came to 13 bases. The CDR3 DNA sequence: TGTGCCAGCAGTGCGGGACAGTTTAATACGCAGTATTTT. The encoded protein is CASSAGQFNTQYF.

The CDR3 DNA reads TGTGCCAGCAGATCAGGGGCGGGACTTACAGATACGCAGTATTTT. The encoded protein is CASRSGAGLTDTQYF. The chain carries TRBV6-1 and TRBJ2-3; either TRBD1 or TRBD2 may fit D (6 bases each). CDR1 and CDR2 (germline): MNHNS, SASEGT. The V gene lost 6 bases and the J gene lost 3 bases, with 16 bases spanning the gap. The CDR3 totals 15 residues.

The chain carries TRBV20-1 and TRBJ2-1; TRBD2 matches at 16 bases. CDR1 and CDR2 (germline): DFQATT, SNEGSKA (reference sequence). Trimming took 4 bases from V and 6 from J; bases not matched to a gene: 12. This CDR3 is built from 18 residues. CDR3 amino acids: CSAKPWGLAGGPVNEQFF. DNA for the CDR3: TGCAGTGCTAAGCCATGGGGACTAGCGGGAGGGCCGGTCAATGAGCAGTTCTTC.

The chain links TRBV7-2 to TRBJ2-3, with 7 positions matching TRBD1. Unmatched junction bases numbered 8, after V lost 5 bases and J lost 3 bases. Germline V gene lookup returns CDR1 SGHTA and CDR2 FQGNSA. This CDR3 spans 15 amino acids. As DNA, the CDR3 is TGTGCCAGCAGCGTCAGGGGACAGTCTACAGATACGCAGTATTTT. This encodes CASSVRGQSTDTQYF. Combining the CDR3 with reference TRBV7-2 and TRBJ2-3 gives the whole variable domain GAGVSQSPSNKVTEKGKDVELRCDPISGHTALYWYRQSLGQGLEFLIYFQGNSAPDKSGLPSDRFSAERTGGSVSTLTIQRTQQEDSAVYLCASSVRGQSTDTQYFGPGTRLTVL.